One and the same sample provided the 15 T cell receptor beta chains below, sequenced in a study of regulatory T cells in long-lasting Graves disease (dated by TCRdb to the early 2020s). To prepare the library, multiplex PCR was applied. Data came from an Illumina HiSeq 4000. To build TCR beta libraries, CDR3 regions were amplified by Arm-PCR using iRepertoire HTBI primers. TCRdb itself trimmed the public reads at Q25 with fastp, ran MiXCR and retained productive beta chains. Every entry covers one CDR3 protein and lists the most common genes and DNA from its rows. The sample records more than 350,000 distinct CDR3 sequences, around 20% of which are singletons. The ten largest clones capture approximately 15% of the sample. The time point label here, explained by the study, means: persistent/refractory GD, antithyroid drugs over 5 years with positive TRAb. RNA was extracted from PBMCs in TRIzol for both TCR sequencing and RNA sequencing.

The sequencing here drew on peripheral blood mononuclear cells (PBMCs), taken when the disease was refractory, from a patient treated with antithyroid drugs. Receptors were obtained from a female donor with Graves disease.

The table lists this clonotype with many counts. The V call is TRBV12-3 or TRBV12-4, the J call TRBJ1-5; TRBD1 aligns across 8 bases. The CDR3 is 16 residues long. J lost 2 bases, V lost 5 bases, and 8 bases had no gene match. CDR3 in DNA: TGTGCCAGCAGTCAAAGACAGGGGACGGGCAATCAGCCCCAGCATTTT. It yields the protein CASSQRQGTGNQPQHF.

This clonotype was detected many times. The V gene is TRBV5-1, the J gene TRBJ2-7, with D perhaps assigned TRBD1 or TRBD2 (5 bases each). Germline lookup yields CDR1 SGHRS and CDR2 YFSETQ. The CDR3 is 13 amino acids. V was shortened by 0 bases and J by 5 bases, with 9 bases between the two germline ends. Here the CDR3 DNA reads TGCGCCAGCAGCTTGGCCTTGGGGGACGAGCAGTACTTC. Translating gives CASSLALGDEQYF.

This chain connects TRBV6-5 to TRBJ2-7; D remains ambiguous. CDR3 length: 16 residues. V lost 0 bases to trimming and J lost 2 bases, with 14 bases between them. Germline V lookup: CDR1 MNHEY, CDR2 SVGAGI. In nucleotides, the CDR3 is TGTGCCAGCAGTTACTCGCCTTCTAGGCTTACCTACGAGCAGTACTTC. It translates to CASSYSPSRLTYEQYF.

This clonotype came up many times. In DNA form, the CDR3 reads TGTGCCAGCAGTTTAATCGGCTCTCAAGAGACCCAGTACTTC. Translating gives CASSLIGSQETQYF. The V call is TRBV12-3 or TRBV12-4, the J call TRBJ2-5; no reliable D call. V lost 2 bases to trimming and J lost 2 bases, with 9 bases between them. This CDR3 is 14 amino acids long.

This chain links TRBV20-1 with TRBJ1-1, with a tentative D call TRBD1 (6 bases). V shed 1 base and J shed 8 bases, with 23 bases lying between them. Germline loops: CDR1 DFQATT, CDR2 SNEGSKA (reference sequence). There are 16 residues in the CDR3. CDR3 sequence (DNA): TGCAGTGCTAGAGGTGGGGGGCGCCCCCTGGAAGAAGAAGCTTTCTTT. This codes for CSARGGGRPLEEEAFF.

This clonotype came up many times. V is TRBV28 and J is TRBJ2-7; the match to TRBD2 covers 7 bases. The CDR3 contains 16 residues. The germline CDR1 and CDR2 sequences are MDHEN and SYDVKM. With 5 bases clipped from V and 4 bases from J, the junction kept 14 bases outside the gene matches. The CDR3 DNA follows: TGTGCCAGCAGTCTTATTCTAGCGGTGGGAGGGTACGAGCAGTACTTC. This encodes CASSLILAVGGYEQYF.

This clonotype was detected ten times or more. This chain uses TRBV29-1 with TRBJ2-5; TRBD2 aligns across 7 bases. Trimming cost V 4 bases and J 4 bases; bases outside gene matches: 6. The V gene's germline CDR1 is SQVTM and CDR2 ANQGSEA. CDR3 length: 13 residues. The CDR3 sequence: CSVGVGEGETQYF. In nucleotides, the CDR3 is TGCAGCGTTGGAGTCGGGGAGGGAGAGACCCAGTACTTC.

V and J are TRBV7-6 and TRBJ1-3, with a weak D call TRBD1 (6 bases). The length of the CDR3 is 16 residues. Germline CDR1 SGHVS, CDR2 FNYEAQ. Trimming took 5 bases from V and 0 from J, leaving 14 bases between them. CDR3 in DNA: TGTGCCAGCAGCGTCACAGGGCCCAACTCTGGAAACACCATATATTTT. Translated, it gives CASSVTGPNSGNTIYF.

This clonotype was seen ten or more times. This chain links TRBV29-1 with TRBJ1-1; D may be TRBD1 (5 bases). Trimming removed 4 bases at V and 3 bases at J, with 6 bases between. Germline loops: CDR1 SQVTM, CDR2 ANQGSEA. The CDR3 loop spans 11 amino acids. Here the CDR3 DNA reads TGCAGCGTTGCCAGGGACACTGAAGCTTTCTTT. Translation: CSVARDTEAFF.

This clonotype was recorded only once. The chain couples TRBV19 to TRBJ1-4; TRBD1 matches at 8 bases. Germline V gene lookup returns CDR1 LNHDA and CDR2 SQIVND (reference sequence). Trimming cost V 3 bases and J 0 bases; bases outside gene matches: 3. The CDR3 contains 16 residues. CDR3 sequence (DNA): TGTGCCAGTAGTATCCAGGGGGCGACAACTAATGAAAAACTGTTTTTT. Its translation: CASSIQGATTNEKLFF.

The V call is TRBV20-1, the J call TRBJ2-2; 10 bases are a match to TRBD2. Germline V lookup: CDR1 DFQATT, CDR2 SNEGSKA (reference sequence). This CDR3 contains 15 residues. Trimming at V came to 3 bases and at J to 3 bases, leaving 4 bases not matched to a gene. DNA of the CDR3: TGCAGTGCTAGTAGACTAGCGGGCCACACCGGGGAGCTGTTTTTT. Translating it yields CSASRLAGHTGELFF.

The gene calls are TRBV28 and TRBJ1-5; D is unresolved. The V gene lost 3 bases and the J gene lost 6 bases, with 9 bases spanning the gap. Germline V lookup: CDR1 MDHEN, CDR2 SYDVKM. There are 13 residues in the CDR3. CDR3 DNA: TGTGCCAGCAGTTTCGATCGAGGTCAGCCCCAGCATTTT. This gives the protein CASSFDRGQPQHF.

V is TRBV9 and J is TRBJ1-1; the D gene is possibly TRBD1 (6 bases). Germline CDR1 reads SGDLS; CDR2 reads YYNGEE. The CDR3 sequence is 15 residues long. Trimming cost V 4 bases and J 0 bases, with 13 bases left between them. The CDR3 sequence: CASSPWGALNTEAFF. CDR3 in DNA: TGTGCCAGCAGCCCCTGGGGGGCGTTGAACACTGAAGCTTTCTTT.

This clonotype was seen ten or more times. The rearrangement joins TRBV12-3 or TRBV12-4 to TRBJ2-7, with D uncertain. V lost 2 bases to trimming and J lost 4 bases, with 9 bases between them. This CDR3 is 13 amino acids long. CDR3 nucleotide sequence: TGTGCCAGCAGTTTAAGACATCAATACGAGCAGTACTTC. Protein product: CASSLRHQYEQYF.

This clonotype came up many times. The rearrangement uses TRBV28 and TRBJ1-5; no firm D call. V lost 5 bases and J lost 1, with 12 bases in between. Germline V gene lookup returns CDR1 MDHEN and CDR2 SYDVKM. CDR3 length: 15 residues. The CDR3 is CASSPSWGSNQPQHF. CDR3 DNA sequence: TGTGCCAGCAGTCCCTCCTGGGGAAGCAATCAGCCCCAGCATTTT.